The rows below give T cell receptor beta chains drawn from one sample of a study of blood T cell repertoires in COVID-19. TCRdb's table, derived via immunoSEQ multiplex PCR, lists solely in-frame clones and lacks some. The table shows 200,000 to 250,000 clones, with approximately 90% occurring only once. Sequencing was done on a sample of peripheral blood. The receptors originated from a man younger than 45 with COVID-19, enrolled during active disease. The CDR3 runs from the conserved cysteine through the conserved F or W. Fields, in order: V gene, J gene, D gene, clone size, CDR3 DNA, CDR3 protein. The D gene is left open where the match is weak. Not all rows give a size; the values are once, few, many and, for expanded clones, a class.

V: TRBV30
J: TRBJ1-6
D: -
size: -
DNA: TGTGCCTGGCTCCGGACTAAGACTGATGTTTATAATTCACCCCTCCACTTT
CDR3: CAWLRTKTDVYNSPLHF

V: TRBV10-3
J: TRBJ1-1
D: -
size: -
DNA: TGTGCCATCAGCCGACAGTCCCCGAACACTGAAGCTTTCTTT
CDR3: CAISRQSPNTEAFF

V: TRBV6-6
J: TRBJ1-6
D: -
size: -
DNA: TGTGCCAGCAGTCGAGTTTCGGGCGCTGGACACAATTCACCCCTCCACTTT
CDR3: CASSRVSGAGHNSPLHF

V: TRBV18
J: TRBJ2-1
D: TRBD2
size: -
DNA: TGTGCCAGCTCACTCCCCGGGACTAGCTCCCCCCCGGGGCAGTTCTTC
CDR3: CASSLPGTSSPPGQFF

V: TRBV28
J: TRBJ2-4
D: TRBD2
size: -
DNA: TGTGCCAGCAGTTTGTCCGGGACTAGCAAAAACATTCAGTACTTC
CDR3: CASSLSGTSKNIQYF

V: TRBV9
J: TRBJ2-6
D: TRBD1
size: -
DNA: TGTGCCAGCAGCGGACCGGGACAGGGGTCCCCTGGGGCCAACGTCCTGACTTTC
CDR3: CASSGPGQGSPGANVLTF

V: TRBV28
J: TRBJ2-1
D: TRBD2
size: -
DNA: TGTGCCAGCAGGCTGACTAGCGGGATGGGAAATGAGCAGTTCTTC
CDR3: CASRLTSGMGNEQFF

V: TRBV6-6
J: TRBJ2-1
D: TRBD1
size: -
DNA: TGTGCCAGCAGTCCAACCGCACCGGGACAGGGAAACAATGAGCAGTTCTTC
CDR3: CASSPTAPGQGNNEQFF

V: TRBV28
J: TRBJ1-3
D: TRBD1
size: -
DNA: TGTGCCAGCAGTTTAAGGCAGGGGGCAATCGGAAACACCATATATTTT
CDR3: CASSLRQGAIGNTIYF

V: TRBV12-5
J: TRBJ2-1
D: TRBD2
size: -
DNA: TGTGCTAGTGGTTTGGTATTGGGACCCCCCGGGAGGGCCTACAATGAGCAGTTCTTC
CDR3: CASGLVLGPPGRAYNEQFF

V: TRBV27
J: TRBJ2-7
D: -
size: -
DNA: TGTGCCAGCGGGCGGGGCGAGCAGTACTTC
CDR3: CASGRGEQYF

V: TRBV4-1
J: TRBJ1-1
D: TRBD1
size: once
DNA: TGCGCCAGCAGCCAAGCAATACAGGGGGTGAACACTGAAGCTTTCTTT
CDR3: CASSQAIQGVNTEAFF

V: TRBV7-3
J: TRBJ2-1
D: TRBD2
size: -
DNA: TGTGCCAGCAGCTTAGGACTAGCGGGGGGCCAACGTTCCTACAATGAGCAGTTCTTC
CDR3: CASSLGLAGGQRSYNEQFF

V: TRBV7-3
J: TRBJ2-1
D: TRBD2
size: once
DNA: TGTGCCAGCAGCTCTAGCGGGACTTACAATGAGCAGTTCTTC
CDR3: CASSSSGTYNEQFF

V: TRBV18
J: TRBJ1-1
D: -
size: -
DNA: TGTGCCAGCTCACCCCAAAAGAACACTGAAGCTTTCTTT
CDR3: CASSPQKNTEAFF

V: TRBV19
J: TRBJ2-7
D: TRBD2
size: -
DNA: TGTGCCAGTAGTCCGAGGGCGGGAGGGCTCTACGAGCAGTACTTC
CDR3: CASSPRAGGLYEQYF

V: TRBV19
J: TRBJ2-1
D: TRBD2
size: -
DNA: TGTGCCAGTAGTATTGACCTGACCCCCTACCGCGGACTAGCGGGGCGTAATGAGCAGTTCTTC
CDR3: CASSIDLTPYRGLAGRNEQFF

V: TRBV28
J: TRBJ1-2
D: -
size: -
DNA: TGTGCCAGCAGTGCTCCCGCGGGGTTCGACTATGGCTACACCTTC
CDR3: CASSAPAGFDYGYTF

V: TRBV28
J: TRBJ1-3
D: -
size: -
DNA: TGTGCCAGCAGTTTATTACAGGGAAACACCATATATTTT
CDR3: CASSLLQGNTIYF

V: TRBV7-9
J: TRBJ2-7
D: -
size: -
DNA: TGTGCCAGCAGCTTTGGACATGGGAACGAGCAGTACTTC
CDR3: CASSFGHGNEQYF

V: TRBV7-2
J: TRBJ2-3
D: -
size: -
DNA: TGTGCCAGCACCCCCCTCGGGCTAGCCGTCCCAGATACGCAGTATTTT
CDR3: CASTPLGLAVPDTQYF

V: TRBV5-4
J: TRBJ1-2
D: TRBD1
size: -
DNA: TGTGCCAGCAGCTACAACAGGGGTGGCTACACCTTC
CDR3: CASSYNRGGYTF

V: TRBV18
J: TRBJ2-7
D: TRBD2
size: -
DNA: TGTGCCAGCTCACTGGCGGGAGGGATCTACGAGCAGTACTTC
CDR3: CASSLAGGIYEQYF

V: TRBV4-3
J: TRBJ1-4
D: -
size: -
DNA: TGCGCCAGCAGCCAAGACCCACAGGGAAAGCTGTTTTTT
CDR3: CASSQDPQGKLFF

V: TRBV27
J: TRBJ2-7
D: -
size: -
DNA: TGTGCCAGCAGTTTAGAGCGGAGGGCCTACGAGCAGTACTTC
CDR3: CASSLERRAYEQYF

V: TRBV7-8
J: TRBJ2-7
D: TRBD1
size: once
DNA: TGTGCCAGCAGCTTAGATGACAGGGGGAAGGACGAGCAGTACTTC
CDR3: CASSLDDRGKDEQYF

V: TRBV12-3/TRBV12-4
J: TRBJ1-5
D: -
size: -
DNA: TGTGCCAGCAGTTTCTCAGCGAATCAGCCCCAGCATTTT
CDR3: CASSFSANQPQHF

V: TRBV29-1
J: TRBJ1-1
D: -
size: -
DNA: TGCAGCGTTGAAGATGCCACTTTGAACACTGAAGCTTTCTTT
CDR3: CSVEDATLNTEAFF

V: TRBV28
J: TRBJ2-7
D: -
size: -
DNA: TGTGCCACCCTAATGGACAGTGGCGAGCAGTACTTC
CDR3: CATLMDSGEQYF

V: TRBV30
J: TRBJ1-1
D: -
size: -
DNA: TGTGCCTGGGGCATGAACACTGAAGCTTTCTTT
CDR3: CAWGMNTEAFF

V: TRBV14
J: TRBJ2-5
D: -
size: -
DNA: TGTGCCAGCAGCGGAGGAGTGTTCCAAGAGACCCAGTACTTC
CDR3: CASSGGVFQETQYF

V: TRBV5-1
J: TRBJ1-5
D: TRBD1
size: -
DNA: TGCGCCAGCAGCTTCACAGGGGAAAGCAATCAGCCCCAGCATTTT
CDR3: CASSFTGESNQPQHF

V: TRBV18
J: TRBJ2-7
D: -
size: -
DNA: TGTGCCAGCTCTCCCCGGGACACCTACTACGAGCAGTACTTC
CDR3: CASSPRDTYYEQYF

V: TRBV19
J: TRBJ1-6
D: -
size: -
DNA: TGTGCCAGCTCCATGTCGAGCTCCTATAATTCACCCCTCCACTTT
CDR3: CASSMSSSYNSPLHF

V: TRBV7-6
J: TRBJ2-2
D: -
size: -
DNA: TGTGCCAGCAGCACCCGGGACTTAAACACCGGGGAGCTGTTTTTT
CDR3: CASSTRDLNTGELFF

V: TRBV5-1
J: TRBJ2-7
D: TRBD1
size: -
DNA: TGCGCCAGCAGCCCCCGACAGGGTGCGGCCTACGAGCAGTACTTC
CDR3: CASSPRQGAAYEQYF

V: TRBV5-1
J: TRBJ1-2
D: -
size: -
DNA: TGCGCCAGCAGTAATAACGGGGTGGACTATGGCTACACCTTC
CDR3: CASSNNGVDYGYTF

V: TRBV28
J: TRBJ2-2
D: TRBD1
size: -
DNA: TGTGCCAGCAGTAGGTACAGGGGGCGGACCGGGGAGCTGTTTTTT
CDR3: CASSRYRGRTGELFF

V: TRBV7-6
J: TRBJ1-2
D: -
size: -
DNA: TGTGCCAGCAGCTTAGAGGCCAGGGCGGCCAACTATGGCTACACCTTC
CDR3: CASSLEARAANYGYTF

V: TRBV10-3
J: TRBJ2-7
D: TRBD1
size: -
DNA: TGTGCCATCGGACCATATTTAGGGACAGGGGAAAGGCAGTCGGGTGAGCAGTACTTC
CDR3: CAIGPYLGTGERQSGEQYF

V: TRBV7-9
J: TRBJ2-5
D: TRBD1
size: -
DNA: TGTGCCAGCAGCCGGGACAGGGCCGTTCAGACCCAGTACTTC
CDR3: CASSRDRAVQTQYF

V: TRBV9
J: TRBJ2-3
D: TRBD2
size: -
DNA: TGTGCCAGCAGCTCCTTCGGACGGGGGGTCGGCACAGATACGCAGTATTTT
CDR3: CASSSFGRGVGTDTQYF

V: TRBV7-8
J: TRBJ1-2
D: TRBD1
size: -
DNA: TGTGCCAGCAGCGTCCCGGGACAGGGGAACTATGGCTACACCTTC
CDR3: CASSVPGQGNYGYTF

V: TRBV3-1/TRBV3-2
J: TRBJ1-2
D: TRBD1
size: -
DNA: TGTGCCAGCAGTCAAGCCTACAGGGGGCAAGGCGATGGCTACACCTTC
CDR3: CASSQAYRGQGDGYTF

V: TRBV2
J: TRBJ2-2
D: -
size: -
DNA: TGTGCCAGCAGTGAAAGCAGGTTATACACCGGGGAGCTGTTTTTT
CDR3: CASSESRLYTGELFF

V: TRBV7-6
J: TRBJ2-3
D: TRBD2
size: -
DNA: TGTGCCAGCAGCTCTCCGTCTAGCGGGAGTTATATGCAGTATTTT
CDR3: CASSSPSSGSYMQYF

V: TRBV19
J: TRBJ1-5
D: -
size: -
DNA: TGTGCCACCGCGATCAGGGACAATAATCAGCCCCAGCATTTT
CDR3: CATAIRDNNQPQHF

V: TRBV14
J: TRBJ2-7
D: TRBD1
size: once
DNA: TGTGCCAGCAGCCTGCGATTGGGGACAGGGACCTACGAGCAGTACTTC
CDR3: CASSLRLGTGTYEQYF

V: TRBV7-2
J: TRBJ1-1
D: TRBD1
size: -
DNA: TGTGCCAGCAGCTTAGATACAAACAGGGGGGGCACTGAAGCTTTCTTT
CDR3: CASSLDTNRGGTEAFF

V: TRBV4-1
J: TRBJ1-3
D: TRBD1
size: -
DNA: TGCGCCAGCAGCCATAAAATCTGGGGACAGGGCCTCTCTGGAAACACCATATATTTT
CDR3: CASSHKIWGQGLSGNTIYF

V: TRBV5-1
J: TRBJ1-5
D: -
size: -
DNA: TGCGCCAGCAGCTTGACAGCAGATCAGCCCCAGCATTTT
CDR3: CASSLTADQPQHF

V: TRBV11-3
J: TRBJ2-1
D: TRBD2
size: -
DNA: TGTGCCAGCAGCTTAGGGGGCGGGAGGGCCGCTGAGCAGTTCTTC
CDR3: CASSLGGGRAAEQFF

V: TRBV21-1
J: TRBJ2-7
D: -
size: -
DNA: TGTGCCAGCAGCAAAGTGGCGGGACAGGGATCTAACGAGCAGTACTTC
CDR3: CASSKVAGQGSNEQYF

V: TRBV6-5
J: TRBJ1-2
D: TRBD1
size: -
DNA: TGTGCCAGCACGGCAGGGGGTGCTAACTATGGCTACACCTTC
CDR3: CASTAGGANYGYTF

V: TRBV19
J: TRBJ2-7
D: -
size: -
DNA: TGTGCCAGTAGTATAGGACAGCCGCTCTCCTACGAGCAGTACTTC
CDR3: CASSIGQPLSYEQYF

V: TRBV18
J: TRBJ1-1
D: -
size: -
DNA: TGTGCCAGCTCACCGGACATTACTAACACTGAAGCTTTCTTT
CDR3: CASSPDITNTEAFF

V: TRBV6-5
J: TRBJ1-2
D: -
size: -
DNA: TGTGCCAGCAGTTTATCCCAGGGGACCGGCTACACCTTC
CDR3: CASSLSQGTGYTF